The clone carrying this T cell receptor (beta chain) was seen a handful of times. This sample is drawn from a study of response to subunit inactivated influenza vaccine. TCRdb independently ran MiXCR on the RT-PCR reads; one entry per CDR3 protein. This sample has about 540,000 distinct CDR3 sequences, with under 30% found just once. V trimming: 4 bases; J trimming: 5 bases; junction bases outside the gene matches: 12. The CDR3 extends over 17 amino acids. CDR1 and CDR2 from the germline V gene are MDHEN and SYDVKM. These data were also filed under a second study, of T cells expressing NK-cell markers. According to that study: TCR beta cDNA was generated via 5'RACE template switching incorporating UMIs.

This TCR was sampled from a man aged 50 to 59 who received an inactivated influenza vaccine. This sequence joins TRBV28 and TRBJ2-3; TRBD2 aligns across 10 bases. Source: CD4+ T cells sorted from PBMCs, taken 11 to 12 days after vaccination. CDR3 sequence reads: CASSSNGVAGGLDTQYF. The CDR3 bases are TGTGCCAGCAGTTCCAACGGGGTAGCGGGAGGCTTAGATACGCAGTATTTT.